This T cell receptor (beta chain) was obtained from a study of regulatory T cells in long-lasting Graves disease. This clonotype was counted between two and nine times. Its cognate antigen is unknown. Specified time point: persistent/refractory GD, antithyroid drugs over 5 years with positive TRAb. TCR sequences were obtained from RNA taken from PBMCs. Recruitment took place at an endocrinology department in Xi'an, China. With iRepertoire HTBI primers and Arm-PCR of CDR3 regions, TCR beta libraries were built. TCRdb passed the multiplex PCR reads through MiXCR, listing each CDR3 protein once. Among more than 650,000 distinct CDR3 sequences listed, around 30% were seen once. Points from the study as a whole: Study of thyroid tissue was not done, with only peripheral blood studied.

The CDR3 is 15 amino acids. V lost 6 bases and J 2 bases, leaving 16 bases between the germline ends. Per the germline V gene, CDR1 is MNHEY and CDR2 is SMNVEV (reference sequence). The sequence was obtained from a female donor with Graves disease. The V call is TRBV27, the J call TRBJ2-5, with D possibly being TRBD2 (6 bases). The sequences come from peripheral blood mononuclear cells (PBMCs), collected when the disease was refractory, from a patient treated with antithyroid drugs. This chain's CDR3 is CASSRMQGGQETQYF. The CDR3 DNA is TGTGCCAGCAGCAGGATGCAGGGAGGTCAAGAGACCCAGTACTTC.